A single sample is the source of the 18 T cell receptor beta chains below, sequenced in a study of CD8 T cells in ankylosing spondylitis. Study-wide findings and caveats: What seemed typical of ankylosing spondylitis blood was a TCR beta motif built from under 10 highly homologous variants.

TCRdb passed the 5' RACE reads through MiXCR, listing each CDR3 protein once. The sample contains 450,000 or so distinct CDR3 sequences, about 25% of which appear only once. These TCRs' antigens remain unknown. The sequencing sample was made of blood, either unsorted or a sorted T cell fraction (not recorded which). Receptors originate from a male donor with ankylosing spondylitis.

Turning to this clonotype: An end of the junction differs from the germline gene, which may be a read error. The chain links TRBV5-6 to TRBJ2-5; no clear D gene. Germline loops: CDR1 SGHDT, CDR2 YYEEEE. The CDR3 is 14 residues long. The DNA for the CDR3 is TGTGCCAGCGGCTTAAAAGGGATCCGAGAGACCCAGTACTTC. It codes for CASGLKGIRETQYF.

The rearrangement links TRBV29-1 to TRBJ1-1, with a weak D call TRBD1 (6 bases). CDR1 and CDR2 (germline): SQVTM, ANQGSEA. V was pared by 7 bases and J by 3 bases, with 12 bases between. CDR3 length: 12 amino acids. CDR3 amino acids: CSAGEGDTEAFF. CDR3 DNA: TGCAGCGCCGGCGAGGGGGACACTGAAGCTTTCTTT.

The chain recombines TRBV4-1 with TRBJ1-2, with D maybe TRBD1 (6 bases). The CDR3 covers 15 residues. CDR1 is MGHRA and CDR2 is YSYEKL in the germline V gene. Trimming took off 4 bases at V and 8 bases at J, with 20 bases between the two ends. The CDR3 DNA sequence: TGCGCCAGCAGCCCGGACCTTGGGACAAGAAGGGGCTACACCTTC. This gives the protein CASSPDLGTRRGYTF.

The table lists this clonotype with a few counts. CDR3 DNA: TGTGCCAGCAGCCAAGTTCCAGCGGGATCAGATACGCAGTATTTT. Translating it yields CASSQVPAGSDTQYF. The chain uses TRBV3-1 and TRBJ2-3, with TRBD2 matching 7 bases. The CDR3 is 15 amino acids. The trim removed 1 base at V and 4 bases at J, leaving 5 bases unmatched. Per germline, CDR1 LGHDT and CDR2 YNNKEL (reference sequence).

CDR3 residues: CASSQQKTGDYGYTF. The CDR3 DNA reads TGTGCCAGCAGCCAACAAAAGACAGGGGACTATGGCTACACCTTC. This chain links TRBV4-2 with TRBJ1-2, with 8 bases matching TRBD1. CDR1 is LGHNA and CDR2 is YNFKEQ in the germline V gene. V trimming: 2 bases; J trimming: 3 bases; junction bases outside the gene matches: 5. The CDR3 extends over 15 amino acids.

The V gene is TRBV6-2 or TRBV6-3, the J gene TRBJ1-5; D call uncertain. Germline V CDR1 and CDR2: MNHEY, SVGEGT. V shed 6 bases and J shed 0 bases, with 9 bases lying between them. This CDR3 spans 14 amino acids. CDR3 loop: CASRGDPSNQPQHF. The CDR3 DNA sequence: TGTGCCAGCAGGGGCGATCCTAGCAATCAGCCCCAGCATTTT.

The chain recombines TRBV20-1 with TRBJ2-1, with 9 nucleotides matching TRBD1. Per the germline V gene, CDR1 is DFQATT and CDR2 is SNEGSKA (reference sequence). The CDR3 contains 14 residues. With 8 bases clipped from V and 6 bases from J, the junction kept 11 bases outside the gene matches. CDR3 nucleotide sequence: TGCAGTTCCCAGGGGGACAGGGTCTTCAATGAGCAGTTCTTC. Amino acid sequence: CSSQGDRVFNEQFF.

This clonotype was seen only a few times. The chain links TRBV7-7 to TRBJ2-2; the D is unclear. There are 14 residues in the CDR3. Trimming removed 5 bases from V and 6 bases from J, with 13 bases in between. Germline assignment: CDR1 SSHAT and CDR2 FNYEAQ (reference sequence). CDR3 loop: CASSPSAPAGELFF. The CDR3 DNA follows: TGTGCCAGCAGCCCCTCGGCGCCGGCCGGGGAGCTGTTTTTT. The full variable domain, rest sourced from reference TRBV7-7 and TRBJ2-2, is GAGVSQSPRYKVTKRGQDVTLRCDPISSHATLYWYQQALGQGPEFLTYFNYEAQPDKSGLPSDRFSAERPEGSISTLTIQRTEQRDSAMYRCASSPSAPAGELFFGEGSRLTVL.

This chain links TRBV6-1 with TRBJ1-1, with D hard to call. Germline CDR1 reads MNHNS; CDR2 reads SASEGT. This CDR3 spans 17 amino acids. Between the trimmed V and J ends, which lost 0 bases and 4 bases, there was a span of 18 bases. The CDR3 spells CASSEALVWIYGTEAFF. In DNA form, the CDR3 reads TGTGCCAGCAGTGAAGCGCTAGTCTGGATTTACGGCACTGAAGCTTTCTTT.

The chain has TRBV7-2 and TRBJ1-6, with D perhaps TRBD1 (6 bases). Per germline, CDR1 SGHTA and CDR2 FQGNSA. The CDR3 sequence is 14 residues long. Trimming shortened V by 6 bases and J by 7 bases, and 13 bases separated the two germline ends. CDR3 sequence reads: CASSLDSGNSPLHF. CDR3 in DNA: TGTGCCAGCAGTTTGGACAGCGGGAATTCACCCCTCCACTTT. Full variable domain (rest looked up from reference TRBV7-2 and TRBJ1-6): GAGVSQSPSNKVTEKGKDVELRCDPISGHTALYWYRQSLGQGLEFLIYFQGNSAPDKSGLPSDRFSAERTGGSVSTLTIQRTQQEDSAVYLCASSLDSGNSPLHFGNGTRLTVT.

The genes are TRBV5-1 and TRBJ1-3, with TRBD1 matching 11 bases. The CDR3 spans 14 residues. Germline V gene sequence: CDR1 SGHRS, CDR2 YFSETQ. The V segment lost 3 bases and the J segment 8 bases; nucleotides outside the gene matches: 4. The CDR3 sequence is CASSSGQGADTIYF. The DNA for the CDR3 is TGCGCCAGCAGCTCCGGACAGGGGGCAGACACCATATATTTT.

This chain joins TRBV11-2 and TRBJ2-1; TRBD2 matches 11 bases. The CDR3 covers 18 residues. After removal of 4 bases from V and 6 bases from J, the junction contained 14 bases not matched to a gene. Germline V gene sequence: CDR1 SGHAT, CDR2 FQNNGV. The CDR3 region is CASSYPGLAGPVGNEQFF. CDR3 nucleotide sequence: TGTGCCAGCAGCTACCCCGGACTAGCGGGCCCCGTCGGCAATGAGCAGTTCTTC.

The genes are TRBV6-1 and TRBJ2-3; D remains ambiguous. The V end was cut by 4 bases, the J end by 0 bases, with 8 bases between. The CDR3 length is 14 residues. Germline values: CDR1 MNHNS, CDR2 SASEGT. CDR3 coding DNA: TGTGCCAGCAGTGTTGGCCTTAGCACAGATACGCAGTATTTT. Translation: CASSVGLSTDTQYF.

The chain couples TRBV7-2 to TRBJ1-2; D might be TRBD1 (5 bases). Germline V gene lookup returns CDR1 SGHTA and CDR2 FQGNSA. This CDR3 has 15 residues. The germline V and J ends were trimmed by 7 bases and 7 bases, with 22 bases remaining between them. The DNA for the CDR3 is TGTGCCAGCACTGGGGGTCCTGAGCTATGGCGTGGCTACACCTTC. Its protein is CASTGGPELWRGYTF.

This chain links TRBV12-3 or TRBV12-4 with TRBJ1-3; 7 bases line up with TRBD1. The V gene end was trimmed by 7 bases and the J gene end by 0 bases; junction bases not matched to a gene: 9. The CDR3 has 16 amino acids. CDR3 protein: CASIIQGLYSGNTIYF. The CDR3, as DNA: TGTGCCAGCATCATACAGGGGCTCTACTCTGGAAACACCATATATTTT.

The chain has TRBV5-1 and TRBJ2-5; no clear D. Trimming left V 2 bases short and J 4 bases short, with 9 bases between. Germline values: CDR1 SGHRS, CDR2 YFSETQ. This CDR3 is 13 amino acids long. Here the CDR3 DNA reads TGCGCCAGCAGCTTAATCTTGGGAGAGACCCAGTACTTC. This sequence encodes CASSLILGETQYF.

The V call is TRBV19, the J call TRBJ1-5, with no clear D. Germline V lookup: CDR1 LNHDA, CDR2 SQIVND (reference sequence). This CDR3 region has 14 residues. Trimming removed 7 bases from V and 5 bases from J, with 15 bases in between. CDR3 protein: CASTALSDYQPQHF. CDR3 nucleotide sequence: TGTGCCAGTACCGCCCTCAGTGATTATCAGCCCCAGCATTTT.

This clonotype has only one observation. The CDR3 reads CASSWRRDRHTEAFF. Here the CDR3 DNA reads TGTGCCAGCAGCTGGAGGAGGGACAGGCACACTGAAGCTTTCTTT. The V and J genes are TRBV11-3 and TRBJ1-1, with 8 bases fitting TRBD1. The CDR3 is 15 amino acids. Germline loops: CDR1 SGHNT, CDR2 YENEEA. Trimming cost V 4 bases and J 3 bases; bases outside gene matches: 7.